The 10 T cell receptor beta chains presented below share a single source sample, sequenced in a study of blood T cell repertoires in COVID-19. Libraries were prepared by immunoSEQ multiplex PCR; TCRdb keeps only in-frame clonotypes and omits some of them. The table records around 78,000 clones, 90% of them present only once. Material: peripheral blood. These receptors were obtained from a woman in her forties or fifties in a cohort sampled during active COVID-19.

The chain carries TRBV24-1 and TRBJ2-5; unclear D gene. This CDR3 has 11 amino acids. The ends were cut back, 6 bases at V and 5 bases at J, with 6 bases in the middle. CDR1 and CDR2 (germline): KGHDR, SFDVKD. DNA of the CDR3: TGTGCCACCAGTCTAAAGGAGACCCAGTACTTC. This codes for CATSLKETQYF.

The CDR3 sequence: CASTLGGTGTSPLHF. In DNA, the CDR3 is TGTGCCAGCACTCTAGGGGGGACAGGGACTTCACCCCTCCACTTT. The J gene is TRBJ1-6, the V gene TRBV27, with TRBD1 identical over 9 bases. The CDR3 length is 15 residues. Per germline, CDR1 MNHEY and CDR2 SMNVEV (reference sequence). The V and J ends lost 7 bases and 9 bases, in that order; junction bases with no gene match: 10.

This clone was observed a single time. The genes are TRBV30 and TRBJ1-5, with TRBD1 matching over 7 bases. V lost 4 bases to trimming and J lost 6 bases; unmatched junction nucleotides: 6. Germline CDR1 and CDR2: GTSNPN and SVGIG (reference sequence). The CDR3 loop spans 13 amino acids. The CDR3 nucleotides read TGTGCCTGGACCAATGCAGGGGGTCAGCCCCAGCATTTT. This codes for CAWTNAGGQPQHF.

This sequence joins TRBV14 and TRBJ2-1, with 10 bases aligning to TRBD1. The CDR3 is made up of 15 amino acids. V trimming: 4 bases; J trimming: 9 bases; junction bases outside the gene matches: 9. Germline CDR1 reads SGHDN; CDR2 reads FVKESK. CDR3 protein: CASSLAGTGASEQFF. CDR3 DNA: TGTGCCAGCAGCCTGGCCGGGACAGGGGCTTCTGAGCAGTTCTTC.

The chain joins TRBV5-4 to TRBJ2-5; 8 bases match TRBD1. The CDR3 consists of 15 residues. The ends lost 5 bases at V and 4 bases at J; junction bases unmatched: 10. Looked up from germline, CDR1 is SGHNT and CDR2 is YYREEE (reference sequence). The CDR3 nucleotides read TGTGCCAGCAGTTTTGACAGGGGAAGTGTAGAGACCCAGTACTTC. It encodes CASSFDRGSVETQYF.

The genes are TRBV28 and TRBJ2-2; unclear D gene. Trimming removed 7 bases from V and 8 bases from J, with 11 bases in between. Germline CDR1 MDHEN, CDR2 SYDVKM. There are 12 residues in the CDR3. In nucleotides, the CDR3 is TGTGCCAGCAACGGCGGCGTAGGGGAGCTGTTTTTT. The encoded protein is CASNGGVGELFF. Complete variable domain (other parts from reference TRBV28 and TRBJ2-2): DVKVTQSSRYLVKRTGEKVFLECVQDMDHENMFWYRQDPGLGLRLIYFSYDVKMKEKGDIPEGYSVSREKKERFSLILESASTNQTSMYLCASNGGVGELFFGEGSRLTVL.

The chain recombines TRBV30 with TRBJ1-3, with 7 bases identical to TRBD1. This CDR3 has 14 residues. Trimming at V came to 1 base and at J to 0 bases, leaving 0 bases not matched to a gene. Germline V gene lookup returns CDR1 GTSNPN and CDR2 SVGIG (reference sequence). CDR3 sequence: CAWSGQGSGNTIYF. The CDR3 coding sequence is TGTGCCTGGAGTGGACAGGGCTCTGGAAACACCATATATTTT. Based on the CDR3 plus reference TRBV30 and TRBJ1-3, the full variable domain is SQTIHQWPATLVQPVGSPLSLECTVEGTSNPNLYWYRQAAGRGLQLLFYSVGIGQISSEVPQNLSASRPQDRQFILSSKKLLLSDSGFYLCAWSGQGSGNTIYFGEGSWLTVV.

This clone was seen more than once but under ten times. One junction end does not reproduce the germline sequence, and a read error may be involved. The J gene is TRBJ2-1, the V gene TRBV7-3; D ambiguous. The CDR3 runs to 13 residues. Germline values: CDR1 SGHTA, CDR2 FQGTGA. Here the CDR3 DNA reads TGTGCCAGCAGCTCGACCGCTAGAGCTGCCAAGGTCTTC. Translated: CASSSTARAAKVF.

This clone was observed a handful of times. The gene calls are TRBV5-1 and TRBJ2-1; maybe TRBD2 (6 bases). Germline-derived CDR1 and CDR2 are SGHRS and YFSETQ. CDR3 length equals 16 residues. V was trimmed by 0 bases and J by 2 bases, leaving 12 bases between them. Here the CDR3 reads CASSLDVGGAYNEQFF. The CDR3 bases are TGCGCCAGCAGCTTGGATGTGGGAGGCGCCTACAATGAGCAGTTCTTC.

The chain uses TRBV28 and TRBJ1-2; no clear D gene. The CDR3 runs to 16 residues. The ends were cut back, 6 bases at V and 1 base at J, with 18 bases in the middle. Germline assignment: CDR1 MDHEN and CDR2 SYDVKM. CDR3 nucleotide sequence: TGTGCCAGCAGCTCGACAAGGAAGTCCCTTAACTATGGCTACACCTTC. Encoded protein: CASSSTRKSLNYGYTF.